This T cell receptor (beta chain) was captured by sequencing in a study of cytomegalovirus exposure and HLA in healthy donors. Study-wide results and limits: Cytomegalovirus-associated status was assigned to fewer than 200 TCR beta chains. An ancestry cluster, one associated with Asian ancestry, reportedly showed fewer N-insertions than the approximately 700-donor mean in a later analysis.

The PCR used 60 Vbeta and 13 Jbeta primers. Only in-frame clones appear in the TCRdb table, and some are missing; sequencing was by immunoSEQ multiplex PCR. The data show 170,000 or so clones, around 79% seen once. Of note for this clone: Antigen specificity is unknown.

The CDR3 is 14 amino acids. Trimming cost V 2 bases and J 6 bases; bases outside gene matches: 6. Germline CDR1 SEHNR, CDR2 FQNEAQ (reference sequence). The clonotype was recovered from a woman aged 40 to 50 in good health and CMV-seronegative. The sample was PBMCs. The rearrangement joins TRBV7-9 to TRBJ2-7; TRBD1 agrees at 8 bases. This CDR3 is CASSLWTGTAEQYF. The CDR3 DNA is TGTGCCAGCAGCTTATGGACAGGGACCGCCGAGCAGTACTTC.